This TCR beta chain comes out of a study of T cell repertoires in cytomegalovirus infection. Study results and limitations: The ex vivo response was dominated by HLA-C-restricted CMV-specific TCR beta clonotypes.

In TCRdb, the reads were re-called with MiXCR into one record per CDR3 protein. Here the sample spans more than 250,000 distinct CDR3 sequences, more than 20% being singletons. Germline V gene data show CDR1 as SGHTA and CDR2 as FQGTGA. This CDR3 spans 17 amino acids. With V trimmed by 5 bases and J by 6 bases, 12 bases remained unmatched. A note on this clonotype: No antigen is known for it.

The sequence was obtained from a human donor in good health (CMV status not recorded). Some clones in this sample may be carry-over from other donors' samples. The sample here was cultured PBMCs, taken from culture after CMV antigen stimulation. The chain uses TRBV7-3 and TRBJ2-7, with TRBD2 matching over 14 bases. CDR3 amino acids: CASSPSGTSGRVGEQYF. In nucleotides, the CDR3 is TGTGCCAGCAGCCCCTCCGGGACTAGCGGGAGAGTTGGCGAGCAGTACTTC.